The present entry profiles one TCR beta chain with its context. These data are taken from a study of blood T cell repertoires in COVID-19. The wider study: PBMCs, B-cell-depleted T cells, or T cells provided the cDNA or gDNA that made up the material.

The CDR3 extends over 14 amino acids. Germline CDR1 reads LNHDA; CDR2 reads SQIVND (reference sequence). Trimming cost V 4 bases and J 2 bases, with 10 bases left between them. How the authors handled the data: Amplification from reference gene primers served as the basis for estimated nucleated cell counts. Method: immunoSEQ multiplex PCR; TCRdb's copy keeps in-frame clones and lacks some. The V and J calls and the clone size are those of that table, but D and trimming were determined from the DNA. The table shows fewer than 65,000 clones, with less than 85% occurring only once. The material sequenced was peripheral blood. The chain joins TRBV19 to TRBJ2-3; a weak D match, TRBD2 (7 bases). The receptor was isolated from a human donor in a cohort sampled during active COVID-19. CDR3 in amino acids: CASSKGGATDTQYF. The DNA of the CDR3 is TGTGCCAGTAGTAAGGGGGGGGCCACAGATACGCAGTATTTT.